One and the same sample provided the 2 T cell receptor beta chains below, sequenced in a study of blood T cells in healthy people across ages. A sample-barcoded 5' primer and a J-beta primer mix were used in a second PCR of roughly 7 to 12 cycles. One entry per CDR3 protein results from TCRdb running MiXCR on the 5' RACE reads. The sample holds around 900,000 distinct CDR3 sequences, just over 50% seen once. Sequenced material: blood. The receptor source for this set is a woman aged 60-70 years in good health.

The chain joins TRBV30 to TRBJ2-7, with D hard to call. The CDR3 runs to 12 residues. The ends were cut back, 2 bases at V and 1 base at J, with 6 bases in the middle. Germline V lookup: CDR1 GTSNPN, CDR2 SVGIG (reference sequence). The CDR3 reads CAWSQSSYEQYF. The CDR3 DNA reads TGTGCCTGGAGTCAATCATCCTACGAGCAGTACTTC.

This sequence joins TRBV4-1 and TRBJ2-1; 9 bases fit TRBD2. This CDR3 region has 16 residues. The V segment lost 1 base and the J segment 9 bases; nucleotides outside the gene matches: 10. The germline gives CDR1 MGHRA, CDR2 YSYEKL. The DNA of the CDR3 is TGCGCCAGCAGCCAAGCTAGCGGGAAAAGGAGGGGTGAGCAGTTCTTC. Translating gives CASSQASGKRRGEQFF.